These 16 T cell receptor beta chains share one sample of origin, sequenced in a study of cytomegalovirus exposure and HLA in healthy donors. Primers included in the PCR were 60 Vbeta and 13 Jbeta primers. Produced via immunoSEQ multiplex PCR; TCRdb's table is partial and in-frame only. The sample lists roughly 110,000 clones, 82% occurring once. Sequenced sample: PBMCs. These TCRs come from a man over 45 in good health and CMV-seronegative.

The gene calls are TRBV10-3 and TRBJ2-7, with D possibly matching TRBD1 (5 bases). This CDR3 spans 14 amino acids. CDR1 ENHRY and CDR2 SYGVKD come from the germline V gene. Deletions cut 1 base from V and 1 base from J, with 8 bases between. The CDR3 DNA reads as TGTGCCATCAGTGAGTTGCAGGGTTCCTACGAGCAGTACTTC. Translated: CAISELQGSYEQYF.

The genes are TRBV19 and TRBJ1-2; D is perhaps TRBD1 (6 bases). The germline CDR1 and CDR2 sequences are LNHDA and SQIVND (reference sequence). The V end lost 10 bases, the J end lost 4 bases, and 22 bases lay between the germline ends. The CDR3 runs 15 residues. The CDR3 here is CATGEGGRTAYGYTF. DNA for the CDR3: TGTGCCACCGGGGAGGGGGGTCGGACCGCCTATGGCTACACCTTC.

The V call is TRBV30, the J call TRBJ2-7; possible D gene TRBD1, 5 bases. Germline loops: CDR1 GTSNPN, CDR2 SVGIG (reference sequence). V was shortened by 0 bases and J by 4 bases, with 10 bases between the two germline ends. CDR3 length: 13 amino acids. CDR3 loop: CAWSVRAAYEQYF. Here the CDR3 DNA reads TGTGCCTGGAGTGTCAGGGCAGCTTACGAGCAGTACTTC.

The chain links TRBV4-2 to TRBJ1-1, with 9 positions matching TRBD1. Germline V CDR1 and CDR2: LGHNA, YNFKEQ. The CDR3 covers 17 residues. V was pared by 1 base and J by 4 bases, with 10 bases of the junction left unmatched. CDR3 in amino acids: CASSQGTGVDWGTEAFF. The DNA of the CDR3 is TGTGCCAGCAGCCAAGGGACAGGGGTTGATTGGGGCACTGAAGCTTTCTTT.

The V and J genes are TRBV2 and TRBJ1-5, with D uncertain. The CDR3 is made up of 14 amino acids. Trimming pared 3 bases from V and 5 bases from J, leaving 11 bases between. Germline loops: CDR1 SNHLY, CDR2 FYNNEI. CDR3 sequence (DNA): TGTGCCAGCAGTGAGAGGAGGATGGATCAGCCCCAGCATTTT. This encodes CASSERRMDQPQHF.

This clone was seen a single time. The chain recombines TRBV14 with TRBJ2-6; D is unresolved. Germline lookup yields CDR1 SGHDN and CDR2 FVKESK. This CDR3 is built from 14 residues. Trimming took 3 bases from V and 2 from J, leaving 5 bases between them. The CDR3, as DNA: TGTGCCAGCAGCCACAGCGCTGGGGCCAACGTCCTGACTTTC. It is translated as CASSHSAGANVLTF.

The chain employs TRBV19 and TRBJ1-1; TRBD1 is a possible D gene (5 bases). The V gene's germline CDR1 is LNHDA and CDR2 SQIVND (reference sequence). V lost 7 bases, J lost 3 bases, and 9 bases lay in between. The CDR3 runs 12 residues. CDR3 DNA sequence: TGTGCCAGTACCTCAGGGTACACTGAAGCTTTCTTT. This gives the protein CASTSGYTEAFF.

This chain links TRBV29-1 with TRBJ1-5; D perhaps matches TRBD1 (6 bases). The germline V gene has CDR1 SQVTM and CDR2 ANQGSEA. CDR3 length equals 15 residues. V was clipped by 5 bases and J by 1 base, with 15 bases between them. CDR3 sequence (DNA): TGCAGCGTTACATTCGTACAGGGAAGCAATCAGCCCCAGCATTTT. This translates into CSVTFVQGSNQPQHF. The complete variable domain, with remaining parts taken from reference TRBV29-1 and TRBJ1-5, reads SAVISQKPSRDICQRGTSLTIQCQVDSQVTMMFWYRQQPGQSLTLIATANQGSEATYESGFVIDKFPISRPNLTFSTLTVSNMSPEDSSIYLCSVTFVQGSNQPQHFGDGTRLSIL.

The chain has TRBV29-1 and TRBJ2-5, with TRBD2 matching over 10 bases. The CDR3 covers 14 residues. CDR1 is SQVTM and CDR2 is ANQGSEA in the germline V gene. The junction had 7 bases not matched to a gene; V was cut back by 7 bases and J by 2 bases. The CDR3 loop is CSAAGLAEQETQYF. The CDR3 region has the DNA TGCAGCGCCGCAGGACTAGCGGAGCAAGAGACCCAGTACTTC.

The chain uses TRBV19 and TRBJ2-6; D perhaps matches TRBD1 (5 bases). Trimming took 3 bases from V and 3 from J, leaving 12 bases between them. The CDR3 sequence is 16 residues long. Per the germline V gene, CDR1 is LNHDA and CDR2 is SQIVND (reference sequence). For the CDR3, the DNA is TGTGCCAGTAGTATCGGTCAAGGGGTTGGGGCCAACGTCCTGACTTTC. The encoded protein is CASSIGQGVGANVLTF.

This clone was seen once. V gene TRBV28 combines with J gene TRBJ1-1; D remains ambiguous. The CDR3 runs to 14 residues. V lost 2 bases and J lost 11, with 18 bases in between. CDR1 MDHEN and CDR2 SYDVKM come from the germline V gene. The CDR3 region has the DNA TGTGCCAGCAGTTTAGTCCGCCGGACGTCGGGGGCTTTCTTT. It specifies CASSLVRRTSGAFF.

CDR3 DNA: TGCGCCAGCAGCCAAGAACAGGGGCAGGGGCAATCACCCCTCCACTTT. Its translation: CASSQEQGQGQSPLHF. The rearrangement joins TRBV4-1 to TRBJ1-6; TRBD1 matches at 7 bases. CDR3 length: 16 amino acids. Unmatched junction bases numbered 9, after V lost 0 bases and J lost 10 bases. The germline gives CDR1 MGHRA, CDR2 YSYEKL.

CDR3 sequence reads: CASRRLAGGKETQYF. The CDR3 DNA reads TGTGCCAGCAGAAGACTAGCGGGGGGTAAAGAGACCCAGTACTTC. J is TRBJ2-5 and V is TRBV2; 13 bases align to TRBD2. Germline CDR1 SNHLY, CDR2 FYNNEI. CDR3 length: 15 residues. Losses at the gene ends were 6 bases for V and 3 bases for J; bases not matched to a gene: 4.

V gene TRBV29-1 combines with J gene TRBJ2-2; the D is unclear. The CDR3 spans 13 residues. Trimming cost V 3 bases and J 3 bases, with 8 bases left between them. Per the germline V gene, CDR1 is SQVTM and CDR2 is ANQGSEA. In nucleotides, the CDR3 is TGCAGCGTTGACAAACAGTACACCGGGGAGCTGTTTTTT. Translation gives CSVDKQYTGELFF.

J is TRBJ2-1 and V is TRBV6-5; D possibly corresponds to TRBD1 (5 bases). This CDR3 is built from 14 residues. CDR1 is MNHEY, CDR2 SVGAGI, per germline. Trimming took 5 bases from V and 3 from J, leaving 11 bases between them. The CDR3 coding sequence is TGTGCCAGCAGTCGTTTCGACAGCTACAATGAGCAGTTCTTC. The encoded protein is CASSRFDSYNEQFF.

This clone came up a few times. V and J are TRBV10-2 and TRBJ1-2; D unresolved. Trimming removed 2 bases from V and 14 bases from J, with 18 bases in between. The V gene's germline CDR1 is WSHSY and CDR2 SAAADI. CDR3 length: 13 residues. Here the CDR3 reads CASSEREGLWETF. CDR3 in DNA: TGCGCCAGCAGTGAGAGGGAAGGACTATGGGAGACCTTC.